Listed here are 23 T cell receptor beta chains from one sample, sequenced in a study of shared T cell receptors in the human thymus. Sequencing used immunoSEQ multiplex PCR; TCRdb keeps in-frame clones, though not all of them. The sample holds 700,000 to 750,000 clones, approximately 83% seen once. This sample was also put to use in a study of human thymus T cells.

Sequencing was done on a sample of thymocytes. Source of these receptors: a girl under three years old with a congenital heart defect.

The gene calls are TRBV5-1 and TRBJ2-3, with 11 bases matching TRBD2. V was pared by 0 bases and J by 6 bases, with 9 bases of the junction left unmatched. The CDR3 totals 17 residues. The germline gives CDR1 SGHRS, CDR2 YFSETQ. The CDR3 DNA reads TGCGCCAGCAGCTTGGGGATTAGCGGGGGGGCCGCCGATACGCAGTATTTT. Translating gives CASSLGISGGAADTQYF.

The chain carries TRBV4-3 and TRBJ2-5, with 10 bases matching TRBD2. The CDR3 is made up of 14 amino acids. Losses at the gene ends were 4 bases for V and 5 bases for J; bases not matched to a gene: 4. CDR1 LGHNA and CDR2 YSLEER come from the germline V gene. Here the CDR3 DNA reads TGCGCCAGCAGCCCCGGACTAGCGGTGGAGACCCAGTACTTC. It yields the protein CASSPGLAVETQYF.

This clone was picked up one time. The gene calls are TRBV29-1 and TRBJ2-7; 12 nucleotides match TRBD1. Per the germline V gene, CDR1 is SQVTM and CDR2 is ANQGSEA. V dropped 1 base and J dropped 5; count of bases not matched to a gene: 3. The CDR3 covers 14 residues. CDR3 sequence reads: CSVEAGQGAHEQYF. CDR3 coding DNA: TGCAGCGTTGAAGCGGGACAGGGGGCGCACGAGCAGTACTTC.

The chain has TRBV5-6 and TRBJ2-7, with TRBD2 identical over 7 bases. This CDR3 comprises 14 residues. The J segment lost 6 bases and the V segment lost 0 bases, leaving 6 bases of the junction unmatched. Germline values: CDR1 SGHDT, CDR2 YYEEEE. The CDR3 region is CASSLAGGIVEQYF. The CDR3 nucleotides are TGTGCCAGCAGCTTGGCCGGGGGGATAGTCGAGCAGTACTTC.

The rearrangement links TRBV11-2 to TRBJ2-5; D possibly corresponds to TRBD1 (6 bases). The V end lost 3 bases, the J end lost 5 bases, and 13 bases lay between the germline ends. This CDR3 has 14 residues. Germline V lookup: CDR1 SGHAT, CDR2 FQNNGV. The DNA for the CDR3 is TGTGCCAGCAGCTTTTGGCAGGGGATGGAGACCCAGTACTTC. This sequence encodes CASSFWQGMETQYF. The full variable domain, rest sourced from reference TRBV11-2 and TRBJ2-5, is EAGVAQSPRYKIIEKRQSVAFWCNPISGHATLYWYQQILGQGPKLLIQFQNNGVVDDSQLPKDRFSAERLKGVDSTLKIQPAKLEDSAVYLCASSFWQGMETQYFGPGTRLLVL.

The CDR3: CASSYPSGTGRITEAFF. The CDR3 DNA reads as TGTGCCAGCAGTTATCCCTCGGGGACAGGTCGGATCACTGAAGCTTTCTTT. The chain recombines TRBV27 with TRBJ1-1; TRBD1 agrees at 8 bases. The CDR3 extends over 17 amino acids. In germline, CDR1 is MNHEY, CDR2 SMNVEV (reference sequence). The J segment lost 4 bases and the V segment lost 4 bases, leaving 14 bases of the junction unmatched.

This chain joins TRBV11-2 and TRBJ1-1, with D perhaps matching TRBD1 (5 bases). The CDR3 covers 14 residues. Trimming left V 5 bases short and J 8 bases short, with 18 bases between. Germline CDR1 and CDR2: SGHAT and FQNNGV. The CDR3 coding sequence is TGTGCCAGCAGCCCACGGCGGGGGAGCGGAGAAGCTTTCTTT. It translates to CASSPRRGSGEAFF.

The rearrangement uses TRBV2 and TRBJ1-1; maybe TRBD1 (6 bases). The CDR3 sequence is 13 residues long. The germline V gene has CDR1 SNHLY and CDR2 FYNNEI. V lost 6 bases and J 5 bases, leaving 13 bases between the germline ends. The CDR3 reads CASRTQGRTEAFF. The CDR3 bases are TGTGCCAGCAGGACACAGGGCCGGACTGAAGCTTTCTTT.

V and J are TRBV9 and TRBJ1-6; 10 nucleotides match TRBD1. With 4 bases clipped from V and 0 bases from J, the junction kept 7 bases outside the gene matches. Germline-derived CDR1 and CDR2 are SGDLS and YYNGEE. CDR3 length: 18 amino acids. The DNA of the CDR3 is TGTGCCAGCAGCCTAGGGACAGGGGTGCACTCCTATAATTCACCCCTCCACTTT. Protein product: CASSLGTGVHSYNSPLHF.

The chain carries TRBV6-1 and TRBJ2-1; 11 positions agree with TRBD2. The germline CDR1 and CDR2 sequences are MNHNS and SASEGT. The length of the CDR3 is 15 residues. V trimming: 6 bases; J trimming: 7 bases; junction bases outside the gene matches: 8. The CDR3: CASRLPSGGSNEQFF. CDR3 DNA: TGTGCCAGCAGGCTACCTAGCGGGGGGTCGAATGAGCAGTTCTTC.

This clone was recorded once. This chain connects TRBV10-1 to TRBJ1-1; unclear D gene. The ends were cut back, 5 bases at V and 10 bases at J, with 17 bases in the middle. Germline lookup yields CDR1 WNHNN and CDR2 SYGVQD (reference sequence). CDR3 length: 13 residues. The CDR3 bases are TGCGCCAGCAGTAGGACTCCCCGAATCGGAGCTTTCTTT. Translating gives CASSRTPRIGAFF.

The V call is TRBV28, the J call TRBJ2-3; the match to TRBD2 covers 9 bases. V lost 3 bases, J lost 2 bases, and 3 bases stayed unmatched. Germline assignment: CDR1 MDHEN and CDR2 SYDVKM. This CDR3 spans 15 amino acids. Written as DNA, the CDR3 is TGTGCCAGCAGTTTGGCGGGGGGGTTCACAGATACGCAGTATTTT. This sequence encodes CASSLAGGFTDTQYF.

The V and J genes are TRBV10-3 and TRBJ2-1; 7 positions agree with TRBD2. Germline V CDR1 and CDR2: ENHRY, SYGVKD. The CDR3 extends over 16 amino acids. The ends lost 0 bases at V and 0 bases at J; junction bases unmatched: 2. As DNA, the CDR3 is TGTGCCATCAGTGAGTCGGGAGGGAGCTCCTACAATGAGCAGTTCTTC. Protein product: CAISESGGSSYNEQFF.

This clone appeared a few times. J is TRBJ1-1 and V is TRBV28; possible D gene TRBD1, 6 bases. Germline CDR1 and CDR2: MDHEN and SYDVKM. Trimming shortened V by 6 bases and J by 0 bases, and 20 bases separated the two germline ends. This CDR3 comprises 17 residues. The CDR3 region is CASSTYRAGALNTEAFF. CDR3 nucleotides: TGTGCCAGCAGCACTTACAGGGCGGGAGCTCTGAACACTGAAGCTTTCTTT.

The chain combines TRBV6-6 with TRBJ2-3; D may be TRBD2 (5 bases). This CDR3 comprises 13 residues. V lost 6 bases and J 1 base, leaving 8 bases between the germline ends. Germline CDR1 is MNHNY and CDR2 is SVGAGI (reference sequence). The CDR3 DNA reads TGTGCCAGCAGCACGGGGTGCACAGATACGCAGTATTTT. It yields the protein CASSTGCTDTQYF.

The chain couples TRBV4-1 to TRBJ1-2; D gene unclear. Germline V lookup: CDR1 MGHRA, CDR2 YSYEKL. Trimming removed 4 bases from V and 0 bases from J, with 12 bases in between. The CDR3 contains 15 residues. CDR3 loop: CASSRRRPSNYGYTF. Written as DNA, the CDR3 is TGCGCCAGCAGCCGGCGCAGGCCTTCTAACTATGGCTACACCTTC.

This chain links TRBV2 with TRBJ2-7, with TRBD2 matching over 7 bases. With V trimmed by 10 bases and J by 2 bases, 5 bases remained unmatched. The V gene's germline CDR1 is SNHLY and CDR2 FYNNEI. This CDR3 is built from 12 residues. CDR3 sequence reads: CATRTSPYEQYF. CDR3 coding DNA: TGTGCCACCCGGACTAGTCCCTACGAGCAGTACTTC. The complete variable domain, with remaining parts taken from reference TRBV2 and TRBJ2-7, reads EPEVTQTPSHQVTQMGQEVILRCVPISNHLYFYWYRQILGQKVEFLVSFYNNEISEKSEIFDDQFSVERPDGSNFTLKIRSTKLEDSAMYFCATRTSPYEQYFGPGTRLTVT.

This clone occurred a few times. CDR3 sequence: CASNQKPYSTELILNTEAFF. CDR3 coding DNA: TGTGCCAGCAACCAAAAACCTTATTCGACAGAGCTAATCTTGAACACTGAAGCTTTCTTT. The chain couples TRBV7-6 to TRBJ1-1, with D perhaps matching TRBD1 (5 bases). V was pared by 7 bases and J by 0 bases, with 30 bases between. The CDR3 contains 20 residues. Germline CDR1 and CDR2: SGHVS and FNYEAQ.

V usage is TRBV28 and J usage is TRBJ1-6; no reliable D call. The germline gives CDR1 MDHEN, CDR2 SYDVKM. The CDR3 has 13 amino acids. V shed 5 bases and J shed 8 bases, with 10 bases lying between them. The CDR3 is CASSPATHSPLHF. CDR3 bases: TGTGCCAGCAGTCCAGCGACCCATTCACCCCTCCACTTT.

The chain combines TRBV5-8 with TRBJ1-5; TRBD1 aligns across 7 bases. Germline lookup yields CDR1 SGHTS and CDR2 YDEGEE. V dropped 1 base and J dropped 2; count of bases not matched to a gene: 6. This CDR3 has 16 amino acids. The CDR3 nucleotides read TGTGCCAGCAGCTTGACAGGGGTTGTTCGCAATCAGCCCCAGCATTTT. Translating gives CASSLTGVVRNQPQHF.

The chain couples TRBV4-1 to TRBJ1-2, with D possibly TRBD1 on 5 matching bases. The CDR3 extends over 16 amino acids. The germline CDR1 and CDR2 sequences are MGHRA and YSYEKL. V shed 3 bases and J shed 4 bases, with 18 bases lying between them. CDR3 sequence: CASSQVSQGATYGYTF. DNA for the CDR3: TGCGCCAGCAGCCAGGTCAGCCAGGGTGCGACCTATGGCTACACCTTC.

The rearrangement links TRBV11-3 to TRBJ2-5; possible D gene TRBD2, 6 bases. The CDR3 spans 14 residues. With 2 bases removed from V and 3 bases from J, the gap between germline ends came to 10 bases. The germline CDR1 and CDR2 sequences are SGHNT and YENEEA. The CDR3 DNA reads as TGTGCCAGCAGCTTACCGGGGGAAGAAGAGACCCAGTACTTC. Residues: CASSLPGEEETQYF.

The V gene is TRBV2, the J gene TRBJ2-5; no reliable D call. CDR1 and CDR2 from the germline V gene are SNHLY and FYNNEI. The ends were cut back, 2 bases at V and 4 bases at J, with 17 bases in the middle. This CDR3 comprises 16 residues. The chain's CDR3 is CASSESGSAVRETQYF. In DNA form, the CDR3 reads TGTGCCAGCAGTGAATCTGGAAGCGCCGTACGAGAGACCCAGTACTTC.